The subject of this entry is one T cell receptor beta chain. Its matching antigen is unknown. The sample's time point: cycle 4 day 1 (C4D1), after more than 5 weeks of nivolumab. Every patient experienced relapse after autologous stem cell transplantation, and brentuximab vedotin exposure varied. This sample is part of a study of PD-1 blockade in classical Hodgkin lymphoma. The germline V gene encodes CDR1 LNHDA and CDR2 SQIVND (reference sequence). Between the trimmed V and J ends, which lost 3 bases and 5 bases, there was a span of 11 bases. This CDR3 contains 14 residues. The method was immunoSEQ multiplex PCR; TCRdb's version includes in-frame clones alone and lacks a portion of them. This table holds roughly 64,000 clones, approximately 92% found once. Study results and limitations: The study reported lower baseline TCR diversity in newly diagnosed patients than in healthy donors. Complete responders showed a baseline diversity that resembled the diversity of newly diagnosed patients.

The chain joins TRBV19 to TRBJ1-5; D uncertain. This receptor was identified in a human donor with classical Hodgkin lymphoma. The sample in question was peripheral blood mononuclear cells (PBMCs), obtained before the fourth cycle of nivolumab. The CDR3 DNA follows: TGTGCCAGTAGTATTGAGACTGCTGATCAGCCCCAGCATTTT. This codes for CASSIETADQPQHF.